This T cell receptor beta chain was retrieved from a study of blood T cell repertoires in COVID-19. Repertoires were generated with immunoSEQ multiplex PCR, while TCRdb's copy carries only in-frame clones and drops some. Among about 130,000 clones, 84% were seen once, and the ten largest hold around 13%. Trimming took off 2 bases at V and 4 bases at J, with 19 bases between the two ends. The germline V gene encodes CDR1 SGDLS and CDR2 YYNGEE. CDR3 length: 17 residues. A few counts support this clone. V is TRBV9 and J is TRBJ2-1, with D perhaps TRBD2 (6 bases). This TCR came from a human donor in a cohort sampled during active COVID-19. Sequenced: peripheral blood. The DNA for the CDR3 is TGTGCCAGCAGCGTCGAGGAGGGCTTTACATTATACAATGAGCAGTTCTTC. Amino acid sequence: CASSVEEGFTLYNEQFF.